This TCR beta chain was sequenced during a study of blood T cells in healthy people across ages. Study conclusions and caveats: Naive T cell percentage and TCR beta diversity correlated strongly.

CDR1 and CDR2 from the germline V gene are SEHNR and FQNEAQ (reference sequence). The CDR3 is made up of 11 amino acids. Next came a second PCR, run for about 7 to 12 cycles, which used a sample-barcoded 5' primer along with a J-beta primer mix. MiXCR, applied by TCRdb to the 5' RACE reads, yields one record per CDR3 protein. The table records approximately 730,000 distinct CDR3 sequences, about 42% of them present only once. On this clonotype: Its antigen is as yet unknown. A much larger clone lies one base from this, so it may be a read error.

The clonotype originates from a woman aged 60-75 years in good health. The specimen sequenced was blood. The rearrangement joins TRBV7-9 to TRBJ2-4; no definite D call. The J call is doubtful: the DNA matches TRBJ2-7 better. Here the CDR3 reads CASEVGYEQYF. CDR3 bases: TGTGCCAGCGAAGTGGGCTACGAGCAGTACTTC.